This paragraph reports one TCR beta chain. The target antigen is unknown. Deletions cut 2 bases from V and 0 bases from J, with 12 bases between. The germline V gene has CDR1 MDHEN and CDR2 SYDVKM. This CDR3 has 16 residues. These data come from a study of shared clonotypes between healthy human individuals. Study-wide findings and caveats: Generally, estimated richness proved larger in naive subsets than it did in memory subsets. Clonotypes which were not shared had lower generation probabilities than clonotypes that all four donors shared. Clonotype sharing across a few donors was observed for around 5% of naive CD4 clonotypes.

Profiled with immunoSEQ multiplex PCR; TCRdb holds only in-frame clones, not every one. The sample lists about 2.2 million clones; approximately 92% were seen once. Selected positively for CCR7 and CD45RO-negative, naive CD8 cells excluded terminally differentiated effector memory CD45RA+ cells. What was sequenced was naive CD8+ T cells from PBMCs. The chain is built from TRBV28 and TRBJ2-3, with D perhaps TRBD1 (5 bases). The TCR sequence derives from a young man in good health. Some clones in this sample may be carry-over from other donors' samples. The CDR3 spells CASSLTGHFSTDTQYF. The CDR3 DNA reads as TGTGCCAGCAGTTTAACCGGACACTTTAGCACAGATACGCAGTATTTT.